Listed below are T cell receptor beta chains from one sample, sequenced in a study of blood T cell repertoires in COVID-19. Measured with immunoSEQ multiplex PCR; TCRdb has only the in-frame clones, and not every one. The sample lists 150,000 or so clones; roughly 83% were seen once. The specimen sequenced was peripheral blood. These receptors originate from a woman at least 80 years old with acute or convalescent COVID-19. CDR3s leave out the opening cysteine and the closing phenylalanine or tryptophan.

TRBV7-3	ASSSGTGASDTQY
TRBV21-1	ASTPFRIGTGVIIGTDTQY
TRBV24-1	ATSEARGGGSPSYNEQF
TRBV28	ASSLEFGVNTEAF
TRBV30	AWTNREASPLH
TRBV19	ASSMPVSNEKLF
TRBV10-3	AISDATSGGETQY
TRBV25-1	ASTARTGNYEQY
TRBV2	ASRDNGHYGYT
TRBV4-3	ASSLWTGSGYT
TRBV5-5	ASNPDRLNTGELF
TRBV11-2	ASSFKQGYTEAF
TRBV7-2	ASSLLPGNTEAF
TRBV25-1	ASSGHNYGYT
TRBV27	ASSATGVFNYGYT
TRBV2	ASHSGEGETQY
TRBV29-1	SGDRGAEAF
TRBV18	ASSTSGSGSYEQY
TRBV5-1	ASSKGETTEAF
TRBV7-2	ASRSGTVNTGELF
TRBV7-7	ASSMGQDQPQH
TRBV18	ASSPSGRQNYGYT
TRBV7-3	ASSRLTGEGSGYT
TRBV19	ASSDRGRLLPIF
TRBV5-1	ASSIQGGVYEKLF
TRBV10-3	AISDGRREQF
TRBV4-1	ASSQEALAGGKETQY
TRBV5-1	ASSLASGGAVETQY
TRBV6-6	ASSPGDGYT
TRBV6-1	ASSDWTGGDTSVTQY
TRBV20-1	SASRGAREQY
TRBV5-1	ASSRDSGELF
TRBV6-5	ASSYSGLAFEQF
TRBV5-1	ASSRLGGTNTEAF
TRBV5-1	ASSLAGGADYGYT
TRBV7-6	ASSPRDRRAGELF
TRBV2	ASSAGQGTQETQY
TRBV4-1	ASSQIDRAKNYEQY
TRBV10-3	AISEPGTGENYGYT
TRBV28	ASSLGGGTWAEAF
TRBV19	ASRAGTGNTDTQY